The 20 T cell receptor beta chains below all came from one sample that was sequenced in a study of identical twins' blood T cells. TCRdb re-called the 5' RACE reads with MiXCR, one entry per CDR3 protein. The sample comprises 350,000 to 400,000 distinct CDR3 sequences, about 28% of which are singletons, and 6.1% rests with the top ten. The sequenced material came from PBMCs. The receptors derive from a woman aged 18 to 55 in good health.

A few counts support this clonotype. This chain connects TRBV12-3 or TRBV12-4 to TRBJ2-6; no definite D call. The CDR3 contains 15 residues. With 1 base removed from V and 0 bases from J, the gap between germline ends came to 4 bases. This CDR3 reads CASSLEFSGANVLTF. DNA for the CDR3: TGTGCCAGCAGTTTAGAATTCTCTGGGGCCAACGTCCTGACTTTC.

The sample holds many counts of this clonotype. The chain joins TRBV12-5 to TRBJ2-1; D not certain. This CDR3 contains 16 residues. Germline CDR1 LGHNT, CDR2 FRNRAP. V dropped 0 bases and J dropped 3 bases, with 12 bases sitting between them. CDR3 sequence (DNA): TGTGCTAGTGGTTTGGTAAACGGACCCCTCTACAATGAGCAGTTCTTC. It is translated as CASGLVNGPLYNEQFF.

Of note for this clonotype: Germline and junction disagree at one end, which may indicate a read error. The rearrangement joins TRBV5-6 to TRBJ2-3; D gene uncertain. CDR3 length: 13 residues. Germline V lookup: CDR1 SGHDT, CDR2 YYEEEE. The chain's CDR3 is CACSLSLSVSQYF. The CDR3 coding sequence is TGTGCCTGCAGCTTGTCCCTCAGCGTATCGCAGTATTTT. The full variable domain, in which reference TRBV5-6 and TRBJ2-3 provide the parts outside the CDR3, is DAGVTQSPTHLIKTRGQQVTLRCSPKSGHDTVSWYQQALGQGPQFIFQYYEEEERQRGNFPDRFSGHQFPNYSSELNVNALLLGDSALYLCACSLSLSVSQYFGPGTRLTVL.

This sequence joins TRBV4-2 and TRBJ1-6; no clear D gene. This CDR3 region has 17 residues. The ends were cut back, 0 bases at V and 2 bases at J, with 11 bases in the middle. CDR1 and CDR2 (germline): LGHNA, YNFKEQ. The CDR3 DNA is TGTGCCAGCAGCCAAGAGGGGTTCAGCCCCTATAATTCACCCCTCCACTTT. As protein: CASSQEGFSPYNSPLHF.

The CDR3 DNA reads TGTGCCAGCTCATCGCGCAGATTGAACACTGAAGCTTTCTTT. It specifies CASSSRRLNTEAFF. The chain carries TRBV18 and TRBJ1-1, with D unclear. Germline V gene lookup returns CDR1 KGHSH and CDR2 LQKENI. With 5 bases removed from V and 0 bases from J, the gap between germline ends came to 10 bases. The CDR3 is 14 residues long.

This clonotype has only a few counts. V usage is TRBV5-1 and J usage is TRBJ2-7; 7 bases line up with TRBD1. Germline CDR1 reads SGHRS; CDR2 reads YFSETQ. V dropped 0 bases and J dropped 5; count of bases not matched to a gene: 5. The CDR3 runs 14 residues. The CDR3 spells CASSLDRGVDEQYF. For the CDR3, the DNA is TGCGCCAGCAGCTTGGACAGGGGTGTGGACGAGCAGTACTTC.

A few counts support this clonotype. The chain is built from TRBV29-1 and TRBJ1-1; D gene ambiguous. This CDR3 spans 13 amino acids. V lost 1 base, J lost 2 bases, and 8 bases lay in between. Germline V CDR1 and CDR2: SQVTM, ANQGSEA. The CDR3 DNA sequence: TGCAGCGTTGAAGCTATCGGAAACACTGAAGCTTTCTTT. Encoded protein: CSVEAIGNTEAFF.

As concerns this clonotype: Being one base from a much bigger clone, this may be a read error. The rearrangement uses TRBV10-3 and TRBJ1-1; D is undetermined. Germline CDR1 is ENHRY and CDR2 is SYGVKD. CDR3 length: 13 residues. CDR3 loop: CAISEYGGGEALF. In nucleotides, the CDR3 is TGTGCCATCAGTGAGTATGGAGGCGGTGAAGCTCTCTTT.

The rearrangement links TRBV5-1 to TRBJ1-1; 11 nucleotides line up with TRBD1. CDR3 size: 15 residues. Germline CDR1 SGHRS, CDR2 YFSETQ. Losses at the gene ends were 4 bases for V and 4 bases for J; bases not matched to a gene: 6. The CDR3 nucleotides read TGCGCCAGCAGCCAGGGACAGGGGGTCCCCACTGAAGCTTTCTTT. This codes for CASSQGQGVPTEAFF. Complete variable domain (other parts from reference TRBV5-1 and TRBJ1-1): KAGVTQTPRYLIKTRGQQVTLSCSPISGHRSVSWYQQTPGQGLQFLFEYFSETQRNKGNFPGRFSGRQFSNSRSEMNVSTLELGDSALYLCASSQGQGVPTEAFFGQGTRLTVV.

The chain recombines TRBV20-1 with TRBJ2-3; D call uncertain. Germline V gene sequence: CDR1 DFQATT, CDR2 SNEGSKA (reference sequence). There are 14 residues in the CDR3. V shed 4 bases and J shed 2 bases, with 13 bases lying between them. Here the CDR3 reads CSAKGPRDTDTQYF. CDR3 in DNA: TGCAGTGCTAAAGGCCCGCGCGACACAGATACGCAGTATTTT.

This clonotype was found a few times. The chain employs TRBV29-1 and TRBJ1-5; D gene uncertain. The V end was cut by 4 bases, the J end by 6 bases, with 4 bases between. Germline V gives CDR1 SQVTM, CDR2 ANQGSEA. This CDR3 is 10 amino acids long. CDR3: CSVGVQPQHF. CDR3 in DNA: TGCAGCGTTGGTGTTCAGCCCCAGCATTTT.

The chain carries TRBV9 and TRBJ1-3; maybe TRBD1 (5 bases). Germline lookup yields CDR1 SGDLS and CDR2 YYNGEE. V lost 4 bases and J 2 bases, leaving 13 bases between the germline ends. The CDR3 consists of 15 residues. The CDR3 sequence: CASSSRGAPGNTIYF. CDR3 nucleotides: TGTGCCAGCAGCTCCCGTGGGGCCCCTGGAAACACCATATATTTT.

The V gene is TRBV5-1, the J gene TRBJ1-5, with unresolved D. Germline CDR1 SGHRS, CDR2 YFSETQ. Trimming stripped 0 bases from V and 7 bases from J, with 8 bases between. The CDR3 totals 13 residues. CDR3 residues: CASSLDGRQPQHF. The DNA of the CDR3 is TGCGCCAGCAGCTTGGACGGGCGGCAGCCCCAGCATTTT.

The gene calls are TRBV29-1 and TRBJ1-2; D may be TRBD1 (6 bases). The V end lost 7 bases, the J end lost 5 bases, and 11 bases lay between the germline ends. CDR1 SQVTM and CDR2 ANQGSEA come from the germline V gene. CDR3 size: 11 residues. The CDR3 loop reads CSATGRYGYTF. The CDR3 DNA sequence: TGCAGCGCGACAGGAAGATATGGCTACACCTTC.

The rearrangement uses TRBV29-1 and TRBJ2-1, with 13 positions matching TRBD2. Germline assignment: CDR1 SQVTM and CDR2 ANQGSEA. CDR3 length: 15 residues. The ends lost 7 bases at V and 2 bases at J; junction bases unmatched: 5. For the CDR3, the DNA is TGCAGCGGAGGACTAGCGGGAGTTCCCTACAATGAGCAGTTCTTC. It codes for CSGGLAGVPYNEQFF.

This rearrangement joins TRBV7-9 to TRBJ1-1; a possible D gene is TRBD1 (6 bases). This CDR3 has 17 residues. The V gene's germline CDR1 is SEHNR and CDR2 FQNEAQ (reference sequence). V was cut by 7 bases and J by 2 bases, with 23 bases left in between. The chain's CDR3 is CASILRPPGGANTEAFF. The CDR3 nucleotides are TGTGCCAGCATCCTGAGACCCCCCGGGGGCGCCAACACTGAAGCTTTCTTT.

Many counts were recorded for this clonotype. J is TRBJ1-5 and V is TRBV6-5; tentative D call: TRBD1 (5 bases). CDR3 length: 13 residues. CDR1 MNHEY and CDR2 SVGAGI come from the germline V gene. V lost 6 bases and J lost 3, with 9 bases in between. The CDR3 here is CASSRQINQPQHF. CDR3 nucleotides: TGTGCCAGCAGCCGACAGATCAATCAGCCCCAGCATTTT.

V usage is TRBV6-1 and J usage is TRBJ1-6, with a possible D match to TRBD1 (5 bases). CDR1 and CDR2 (germline): MNHNS, SASEGT. The CDR3 extends over 13 amino acids. The germline V and J ends were trimmed by 11 bases and 8 bases, with 16 bases remaining between them. The CDR3 spells CAASGTADSPLHF. The CDR3 DNA follows: TGTGCCGCTTCCGGGACGGCCGATTCACCCCTCCACTTT.

This clonotype was seen more than once but under ten times. For the CDR3, the DNA is TGCAGCGTTAGAGGAATCGGGGGCGGGAACACTGAAGCTTTCTTT. Protein sequence: CSVRGIGGGNTEAFF. The chain recombines TRBV29-1 with TRBJ1-1; tentatively, D is TRBD1 (6 bases). V was cut by 5 bases and J by 1 base, with 17 bases left in between. The CDR3 extends over 15 amino acids. Germline CDR1 SQVTM, CDR2 ANQGSEA.

The chain links TRBV7-6 to TRBJ2-5; D is unclear. Deletions cut 3 bases from V and 2 bases from J, with 4 bases between. The CDR3 spans 12 residues. The V gene's germline CDR1 is SGHVS and CDR2 FNYEAQ. This CDR3 reads CASSLLQETQYF. In DNA form, the CDR3 reads TGTGCCAGCAGCTTGCTACAAGAGACCCAGTACTTC. The whole variable domain, remainder taken from reference TRBV7-6 and TRBJ2-5, is GAGVSQSPRYKVTKRGQDVALRCDPISGHVSLYWYRQALGQGPEFLTYFNYEAQQDKSGLPNDRFSAERPEGSISTLTIQRTEQRDSAMYRCASSLLQETQYFGPGTRLLVL.